This T cell receptor beta chain is drawn from a study of CD8 T cells in Susac syndrome. Germline CDR1 is SEHNR and CDR2 is FQNEAQ (reference sequence). CDR3 length: 13 amino acids. V shed 6 bases and J shed 5 bases, with 14 bases lying between them. Reverse transcription of roughly 0.45 to 1 ug RNA used random hexamers. MiXCR, applied by TCRdb to the immunoSEQ multiplex PCR reads, yields one record per CDR3 protein. Of under 110,000 distinct CDR3 sequences listed, around 94% are singletons. The V gene is TRBV7-9, the J gene TRBJ2-7; maybe TRBD1 (5 bases). Sequenced: CD8+ T cells from PBMCs. The clonotype comes from a human donor with Susac syndrome. DNA of the CDR3: TGTGCCAGCAGTATCGACAGCTTGGACGAGCAGTACTTC. Amino acid sequence: CASSIDSLDEQYF.